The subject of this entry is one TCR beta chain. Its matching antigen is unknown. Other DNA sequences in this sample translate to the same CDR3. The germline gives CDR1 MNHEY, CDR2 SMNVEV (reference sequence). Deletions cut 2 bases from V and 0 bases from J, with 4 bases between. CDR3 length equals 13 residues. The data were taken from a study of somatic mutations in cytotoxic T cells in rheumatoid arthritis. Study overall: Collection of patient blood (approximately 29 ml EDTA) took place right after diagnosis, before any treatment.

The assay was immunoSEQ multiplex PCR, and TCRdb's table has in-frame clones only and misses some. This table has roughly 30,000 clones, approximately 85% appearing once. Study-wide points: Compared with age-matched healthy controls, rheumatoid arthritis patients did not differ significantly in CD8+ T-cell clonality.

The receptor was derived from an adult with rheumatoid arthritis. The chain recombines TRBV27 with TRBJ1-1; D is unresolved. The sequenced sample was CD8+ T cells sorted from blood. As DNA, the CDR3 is TGTGCCAGCAGTTTAGGAATGAACACTGAAGCTTTCTTT. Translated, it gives CASSLGMNTEAFF.